Each of the 16 T cell receptor beta chains below was sequenced from the same sample in a study of molecular identifiers for immune sequencing clone quantification. TCRdb re-called the PCR reads with MiXCR, one entry per CDR3 protein. The profile shows under 800,000 distinct CDR3 sequences, over 25% of them singletons. Sequenced: naive CD8+ T cells from blood, with Jurkat cell RNA spiked in. The subset: FACS-sorted CD8+CD4-CCR7+CD45RA+ naive T cells. The receptors were gathered from a human donor in good health. Some libraries in this study had Jurkat cell RNA spiked in.

This clonotype has more than one count but fewer than ten. The chain joins TRBV29-1 to TRBJ2-1; D remains ambiguous. V shed 4 bases and J shed 7 bases, with 8 bases lying between them. This CDR3 region has 11 residues. The germline V gene has CDR1 SQVTM and CDR2 ANQGSEA. DNA for the CDR3: TGCAGCGTTGTACGCCGTAATGAGCAGTTCTTC. This translates into CSVVRRNEQFF.

V usage is TRBV4-3 and J usage is TRBJ2-1; 7 bases line up with TRBD1. Germline V lookup: CDR1 LGHNA, CDR2 YSLEER. With 1 base clipped from V and 6 bases from J, the junction kept 0 bases outside the gene matches. This CDR3 region has 13 residues. Here the CDR3 reads CASSQGTGNEQFF. The DNA of the CDR3 is TGCGCCAGCAGCCAAGGGACAGGCAATGAGCAGTTCTTC.

This clonotype was counted many times. The J gene is TRBJ2-7, the V gene TRBV20-1; D might be TRBD2 (5 bases). Per germline, CDR1 DFQATT and CDR2 SNEGSKA (reference sequence). Trimming shortened V by 1 base and J by 3 bases, and 13 bases separated the two germline ends. This CDR3 is built from 14 residues. The CDR3 loop is CSARGRRVHYEQYF. CDR3 nucleotide sequence: TGCAGTGCTAGAGGAAGGCGGGTACACTACGAGCAGTACTTC.

This clonotype was seen a handful of times. This chain joins TRBV4-1 and TRBJ2-7; D gene unclear. This CDR3 has 15 residues. Germline V lookup: CDR1 MGHRA, CDR2 YSYEKL. Trimming stripped 1 base from V and 3 bases from J, with 13 bases between. CDR3 coding DNA: TGCGCCAGCAGCCAAGGGAAAGACCTCTTCTACGAGCAGTACTTC. Its protein product is CASSQGKDLFYEQYF.

The table lists this clonotype with many counts. The chain uses TRBV10-2 and TRBJ2-5; TRBD1 matches at 8 bases. V was pared by 1 base and J by 4 bases, with 5 bases of the junction left unmatched. This CDR3 is 15 amino acids long. Germline-derived CDR1 and CDR2 are WSHSY and SAAADI. As DNA, the CDR3 is TGCGCCAGCAGTGAGTTCCAGGGGGCTCGAGAGACCCAGTACTTC. This sequence encodes CASSEFQGARETQYF.

The chain carries TRBV18 and TRBJ1-1; TRBD1 is a possible D gene (6 bases). CDR3 length: 15 amino acids. V was cut by 5 bases and J by 2 bases, with 15 bases left in between. CDR1 KGHSH and CDR2 LQKENI come from the germline V gene. CDR3 sequence reads: CASSYGGGLNTEAFF. The CDR3 nucleotides read TGTGCCAGCTCATACGGGGGGGGCCTAAACACTGAAGCTTTCTTT.

At least ten counts were recorded for this clonotype. The V call is TRBV14, the J call TRBJ1-2, with TRBD1 matching 9 bases. The ends lost 0 bases at V and 6 bases at J; junction bases unmatched: 2. The CDR3 totals 14 residues. Germline assignment: CDR1 SGHDN and CDR2 FVKESK. The CDR3 here is CASSQDTGGDGYTF. CDR3 sequence (DNA): TGTGCCAGCAGCCAAGACACAGGGGGCGATGGCTACACCTTC.

This clonotype was seen repeatedly, ten times or more. V and J are TRBV12-3 or TRBV12-4 and TRBJ1-1; 7 bases align to TRBD1. Trimming cost V 7 bases and J 3 bases; bases outside gene matches: 8. There are 14 residues in the CDR3. The CDR3 sequence is CASTQDRTDTEAFF. In DNA form, the CDR3 reads TGTGCCAGCACCCAGGACAGGACGGACACTGAAGCTTTCTTT.

This clonotype was detected a few times. The chain links TRBV5-5 to TRBJ2-1; D might be TRBD1 (5 bases). This CDR3 region has 16 residues. Trimming removed 1 base from V and 2 bases from J, with 13 bases in between. In germline, CDR1 is SGHKS, CDR2 YYEKEE (reference sequence). The CDR3 sequence: CASSLFRQGPYNEQFF. As DNA, the CDR3 is TGTGCCAGCAGCTTGTTTCGGCAGGGTCCCTACAATGAGCAGTTCTTC.

This clonotype was detected only a few times. The chain recombines TRBV6-4 with TRBJ2-1; D perhaps matches TRBD2 (6 bases). CDR1 MRHNA and CDR2 SNTAGT come from the germline V gene. The CDR3 has 15 residues. The V gene lost 4 bases and the J gene lost 4 bases, with 14 bases spanning the gap. CDR3 bases: TGTGCCAGCAGTGTAGGCAGGGAGGAGTACAATGAGCAGTTCTTC. Protein product: CASSVGREEYNEQFF.

V is TRBV7-3 and J is TRBJ2-2, with D unresolved. Germline V gives CDR1 SGHTA, CDR2 FQGTGA. The CDR3 covers 14 residues. The ends were cut back, 4 bases at V and 8 bases at J, with 14 bases in the middle. CDR3 nucleotides: TGTGCCAGCAGCTGGGGATTAGAATCAGGGGAGCTGTTTTTT. This encodes CASSWGLESGELFF.

Here the CDR3 DNA reads TGTGCCAGCAGCTTAGGTCCTGGGGGAGAAGAGCAGTACTTC. Its protein product is CASSLGPGGEEQYF. The rearrangement links TRBV11-2 to TRBJ2-7; either TRBD1 or TRBD2 may supply D (5 bases each). This CDR3 has 14 residues. V lost 1 base, J lost 7 bases, and 14 bases lay in between. Per the germline V gene, CDR1 is SGHAT and CDR2 is FQNNGV.

This clonotype was detected many times. The chain uses TRBV20-1 and TRBJ1-3, with a weak D call TRBD1 (5 bases). Germline V gene sequence: CDR1 DFQATT, CDR2 SNEGSKA (reference sequence). V dropped 6 bases and J dropped 2 bases, with 17 bases sitting between them. The CDR3 loop spans 15 amino acids. Written as DNA, the CDR3 is TGCAGTGCGCACCAGATGGGGGACGCTGGAAACACCATATATTTT. It encodes CSAHQMGDAGNTIYF.

This clonotype occurred many times. The chain employs TRBV12-3 or TRBV12-4 and TRBJ1-1, with D possibly being TRBD1 (5 bases). Trimming took 3 bases from V and 3 from J, leaving 14 bases between them. The CDR3 length is 15 residues. The CDR3 DNA reads TGTGCCAGCAGTTTTCCCCTCGGGGGGGACACTGAAGCTTTCTTT. Its translation: CASSFPLGGDTEAFF.

This clonotype has a handful of counts. The rearrangement uses TRBV15 and TRBJ1-4, with unresolved D. CDR1 and CDR2 (germline): LNHNV, YYDKDF (reference sequence). V lost 5 bases and J 6 bases, leaving 19 bases between the germline ends. This CDR3 comprises 16 residues. CDR3 residues: CATSPPSPRYYEKLFF. As DNA, the CDR3 is TGTGCCACCAGCCCCCCATCCCCTCGATATTATGAAAAACTGTTTTTT.

About this clonotype itself: One end of the junction does not line up with germline, which may come from a read error. The rearrangement links TRBV7-9 to TRBJ1-1; maybe TRBD1 (5 bases). Germline V CDR1 and CDR2: SEHNR, FQNEAQ (reference sequence). This CDR3 contains 15 residues. CDR3 sequence (DNA): TGTGCCAGCAGCCTAGCGGGGGAGGAGCGGACTGAAGCTTTCTTT. This encodes CASSLAGEERTEAFF.